This is a list of T cell receptor beta chains from one sample in a study of T cell responses to AZD1222 COVID-19 vaccine. Produced via immunoSEQ multiplex PCR; TCRdb's table is partial and in-frame only. The sample records some 99,000 clones, about nine tenths being singletons. The starting material was peripheral blood, obtained on day 0 of AZD1222 vaccination. Source of these receptors: an adult in good health. The CDR3 runs from the conserved cysteine through the conserved F or W. A D gene is named only where the DNA matches it firmly. Expanded clones are given a class, and other clones once, few, many or no size at all.

v_call: TRBV28
clone_size: .
j_call: TRBJ1-5
d_call: .
cdr3_aa: CASTRYSNQPQHF
cdr3_nt: TGTGCCAGCACTCGGTATAGCAATCAGCCCCAGCATTTT

v_call: TRBV7-2
clone_size: .
j_call: TRBJ2-5
d_call: .
cdr3_aa: CASSFTGRETQYF
cdr3_nt: TGTGCCAGCAGCTTTACAGGGAGGGAGACCCAGTACTTC

v_call: TRBV4-3
clone_size: .
j_call: TRBJ2-3
d_call: .
cdr3_aa: CASSQDISGYTDTQYF
cdr3_nt: TGCGCCAGCAGCCAAGATATAAGTGGATACACAGATACGCAGTATTTT

v_call: TRBV28
clone_size: .
j_call: TRBJ2-7
d_call: .
cdr3_aa: CASNPGALSYEQYF
cdr3_nt: TGTGCCAGCAATCCAGGGGCATTGTCCTACGAGCAGTACTTC

v_call: TRBV7-2
clone_size: once
j_call: TRBJ1-1
d_call: .
cdr3_aa: CASSFQINTEAFF
cdr3_nt: TGTGCCAGCAGCTTTCAGATCAACACTGAAGCTTTCTTT

v_call: TRBV5-1
clone_size: .
j_call: TRBJ2-7
d_call: .
cdr3_aa: CASSLALTRAQTYEQYF
cdr3_nt: TGCGCCAGCAGCTTGGCCCTCACCAGGGCCCAAACCTACGAGCAGTACTTC

v_call: TRBV5-5
clone_size: .
j_call: TRBJ1-4
d_call: TRBD1
cdr3_aa: CASSTGTGRDHNEKLFF
cdr3_nt: TGTGCCAGCAGCACGGGGACAGGGAGGGATCATAATGAAAAACTGTTTTTT

v_call: TRBV2
clone_size: .
j_call: TRBJ2-1
d_call: .
cdr3_aa: CASRASELFSNEQFF
cdr3_nt: TGTGCCAGCAGGGCTAGCGAGCTCTTTAGCAATGAGCAGTTCTTC

v_call: TRBV10-3
clone_size: .
j_call: TRBJ2-2
d_call: TRBD1
cdr3_aa: CAIRGDRDTGELFF
cdr3_nt: TGTGCCATCAGGGGGGACAGAGACACCGGGGAGCTGTTTTTT

v_call: TRBV10-3
clone_size: .
j_call: TRBJ2-7
d_call: TRBD1
cdr3_aa: CAISEPTTDRAYEQYF
cdr3_nt: TGTGCCATCAGTGAGCCGACTACGGACAGGGCCTACGAGCAGTACTTC

v_call: TRBV27
clone_size: .
j_call: TRBJ1-4
d_call: .
cdr3_aa: CASSLFGATNEKLFF
cdr3_nt: TGTGCCAGCAGTTTATTTGGGGCAACTAATGAAAAACTGTTTTTT

v_call: TRBV5-1
clone_size: few
j_call: TRBJ1-1
d_call: .
cdr3_aa: CASTIGGLNTEAFF
cdr3_nt: TGCGCCAGCACCATTGGGGGCCTGAACACTGAAGCTTTCTTT

v_call: TRBV6-5
clone_size: .
j_call: TRBJ2-2
d_call: .
cdr3_aa: CASTPRGTNTGELFF
cdr3_nt: TGTGCCAGCACCCCACGGGGAACGAACACCGGGGAGCTGTTTTTT